This TCR beta chain was retrieved from a study of blood T cell repertoires in COVID-19. Overall study: The cDNA or gDNA used as material had been derived from T cells, B-cell-depleted T cells, or PBMCs.

The assay was immunoSEQ multiplex PCR, and TCRdb's table has in-frame clones only and misses some. The data hold around 95,000 clones, with approximately 80% observed a single time. Trimming stripped 3 bases from V and 3 bases from J, with 15 bases between. This CDR3 is 15 amino acids long. Germline CDR1 and CDR2: SGHRS and YFSETQ. The sample consisted of peripheral blood. The rearrangement links TRBV5-1 to TRBJ2-5; TRBD2 is a possible D gene (6 bases). The sequence came from a man aged 50-60 years with active or convalescent COVID-19. The CDR3 is CASSWGVGGKETQYF. CDR3 nucleotide sequence: TGCGCCAGCAGCTGGGGGGTAGGCGGTAAAGAGACCCAGTACTTC. Variable domain in full (rest from reference TRBV5-1 and TRBJ2-5): KAGVTQTPRYLIKTRGQQVTLSCSPISGHRSVSWYQQTPGQGLQFLFEYFSETQRNKGNFPGRFSGRQFSNSRSEMNVSTLELGDSALYLCASSWGVGGKETQYFGPGTRLLVL.